This TCR beta chain was profiled in a study of tumor and adjacent non-tumor tissue in lung cancer. Study-wide results and caveats: Normal lung showed higher cumulative top 100 clone frequency than tumor.

This sample's RNA came from whole unsorted tissue. The germline V gene encodes CDR1 MDHEN and CDR2 SYDVKM. The V and J ends lost 8 bases and 2 bases respectively, with 18 bases between them. The CDR3 runs to 15 residues. Comments on this clonotype: Its cognate antigen is unknown.

The library came from three nested PCR rounds adapted from ARM-PCR protocols. TCRdb processed the multiplex PCR reads anew with MiXCR; each CDR3 protein has one entry. The table shows over 110,000 distinct CDR3 sequences, with approximately 66% occurring only once. Sequencing was performed on lung tumor tissue. This receptor was identified in a man aged 55 to 70 with small cell lung cancer. V is TRBV28 and J is TRBJ2-5; D is possibly TRBD1 (6 bases). CDR3 sequence: CASSPGAEGQETQYF. The CDR3 region has the DNA TGTGCCAGCTCCCCAGGGGCCGAGGGGCAAGAGACCCAGTACTTC. Full variable domain (missing parts from reference TRBV28 and TRBJ2-5): DVKVTQSSRYLVKRTGEKVFLECVQDMDHENMFWYRQDPGLGLRLIYFSYDVKMKEKGDIPEGYSVSREKKERFSLILESASTNQTSMYLCASSPGAEGQETQYFGPGTRLLVL.